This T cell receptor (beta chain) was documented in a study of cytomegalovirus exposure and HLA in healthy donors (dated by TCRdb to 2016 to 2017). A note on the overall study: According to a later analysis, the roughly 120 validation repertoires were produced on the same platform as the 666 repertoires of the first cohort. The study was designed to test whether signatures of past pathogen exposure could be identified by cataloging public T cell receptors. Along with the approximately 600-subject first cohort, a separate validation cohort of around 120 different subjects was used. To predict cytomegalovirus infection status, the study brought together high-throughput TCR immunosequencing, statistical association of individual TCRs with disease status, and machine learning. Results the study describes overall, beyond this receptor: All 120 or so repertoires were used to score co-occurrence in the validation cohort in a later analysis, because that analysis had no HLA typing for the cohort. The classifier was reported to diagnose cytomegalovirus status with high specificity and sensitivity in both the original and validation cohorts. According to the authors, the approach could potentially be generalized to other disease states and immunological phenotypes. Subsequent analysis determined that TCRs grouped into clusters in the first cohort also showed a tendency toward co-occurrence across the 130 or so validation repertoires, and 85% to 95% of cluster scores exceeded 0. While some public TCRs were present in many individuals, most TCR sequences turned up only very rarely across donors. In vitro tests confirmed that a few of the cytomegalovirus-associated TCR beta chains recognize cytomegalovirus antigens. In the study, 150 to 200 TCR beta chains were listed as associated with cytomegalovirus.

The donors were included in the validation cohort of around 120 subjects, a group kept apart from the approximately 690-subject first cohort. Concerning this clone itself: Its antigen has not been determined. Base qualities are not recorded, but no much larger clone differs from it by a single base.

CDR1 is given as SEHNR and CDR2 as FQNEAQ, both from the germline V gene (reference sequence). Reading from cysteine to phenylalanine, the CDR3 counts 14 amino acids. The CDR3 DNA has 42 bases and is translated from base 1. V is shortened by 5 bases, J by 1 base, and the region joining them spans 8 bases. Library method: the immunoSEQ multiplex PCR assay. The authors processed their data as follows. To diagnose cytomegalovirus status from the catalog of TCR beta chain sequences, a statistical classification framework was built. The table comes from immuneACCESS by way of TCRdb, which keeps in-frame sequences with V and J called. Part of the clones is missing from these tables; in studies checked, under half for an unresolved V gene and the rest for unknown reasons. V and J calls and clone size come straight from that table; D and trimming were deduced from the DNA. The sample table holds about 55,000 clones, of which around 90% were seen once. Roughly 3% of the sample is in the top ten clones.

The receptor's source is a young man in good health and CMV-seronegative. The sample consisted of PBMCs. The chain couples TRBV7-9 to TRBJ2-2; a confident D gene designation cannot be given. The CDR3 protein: CASSRGVNTGELFF. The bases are TGTGCCAGCAGCCGAGGTGTGAACACCGGGGAGCTGTTTTTT.